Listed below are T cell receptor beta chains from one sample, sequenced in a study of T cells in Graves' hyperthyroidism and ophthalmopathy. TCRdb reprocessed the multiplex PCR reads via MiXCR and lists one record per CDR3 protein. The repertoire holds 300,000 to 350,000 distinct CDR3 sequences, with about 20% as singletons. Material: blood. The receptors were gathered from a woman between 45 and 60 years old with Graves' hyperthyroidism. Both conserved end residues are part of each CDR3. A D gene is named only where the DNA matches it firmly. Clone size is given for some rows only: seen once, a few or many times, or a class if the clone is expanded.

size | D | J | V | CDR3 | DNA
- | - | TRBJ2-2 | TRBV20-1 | CSASKSTGELFF | TGCAGTGCTAGCAAGAGCACCGGGGAGCTGTTTTTT
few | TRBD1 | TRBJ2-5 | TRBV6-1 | CASSRGTDETQYF | TGTGCCAGCAGCAGGGGGACCGACGAGACCCAGTACTTC
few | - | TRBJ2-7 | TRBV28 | CASDDSSYEQYF | TGTGCCAGCGACGACTCGTCCTACGAGCAGTACTTC
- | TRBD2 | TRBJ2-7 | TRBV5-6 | CASSYGAGSYEQYF | TGTGCCAGCAGCTATGGAGCGGGAAGCTACGAGCAGTACTTC
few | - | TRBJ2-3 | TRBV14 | CASSPRLGHHSTDTQYF | TGTGCCAGCAGCCCCCGGTTAGGCCACCATAGCACAGATACGCAGTATTTT
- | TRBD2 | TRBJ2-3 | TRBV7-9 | CAGKSGVSTDTQYF | TGTGCCGGCAAGAGCGGGGTTAGCACAGATACGCAGTATTTT
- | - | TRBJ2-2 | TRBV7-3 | CASSLDPLGTGELFF | TGTGCCAGCAGCTTAGACCCGCTGGGCACCGGGGAGCTGTTTTTT
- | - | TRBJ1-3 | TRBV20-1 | CSAQDLSGNTIYF | TGCAGTGCCCAGGACCTATCTGGAAACACCATATATTTT
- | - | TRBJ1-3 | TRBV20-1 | CSARPFGARNTIYF | TGCAGTGCTAGGCCTTTTGGGGCGCGAAACACCATATATTTT
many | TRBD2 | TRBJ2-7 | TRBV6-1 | CASRTGTTHYEQYF | TGTGCCAGCAGGACCGGGACTACCCACTACGAGCAGTACTTC
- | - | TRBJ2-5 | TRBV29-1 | CSGWVAETQYF | TGCAGCGGCTGGGTAGCAGAGACCCAGTACTTC
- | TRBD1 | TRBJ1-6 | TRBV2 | CASSRQGSPLHF | TGTGCCAGCAGTCGACAGGGGTCACCCCTCCACTTT
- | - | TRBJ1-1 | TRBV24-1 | CATRQEGNTEAFF | TGTGCCACCCGTCAAGAGGGTAACACTGAAGCTTTCTTT
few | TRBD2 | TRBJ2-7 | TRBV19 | CASSDRLAGRSYEQYF | TGTGCCAGTAGCGACAGACTAGCGGGACGCTCCTACGAGCAGTACTTC
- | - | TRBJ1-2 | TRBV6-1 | CASRTPGEVGGYTF | TGTGCCAGCAGAACCCCAGGGGAAGTGGGCGGCTACACCTTC
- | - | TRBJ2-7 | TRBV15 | CATSRDWGSAPYEQYF | TGTGCCACCAGCAGAGATTGGGGGAGTGCCCCCTACGAGCAGTACTTC
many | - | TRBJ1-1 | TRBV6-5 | CASSYGSPATTEAFF | TGTGCCAGCAGTTACGGGTCGCCAGCGACTACTGAAGCTTTCTTT